Sequencing of this T cell receptor (beta chain) was carried out in a study of neurological immune-mediated disorders. This CDR3 has 17 residues. CDR1 and CDR2 from the germline V gene are MDHEN and SYDVKM. V gave up 1 base and J gave up 3 bases; unmatched junction bases: 7. This clonotype was counted at least ten times. The sample's time point: longitudinal time-point 1 (baseline). PBMCs stored at -80 C, 2 million in total, were the source of the unsorted libraries. Synthesis of cDNA was accomplished via 5'RACE employing 10-nucleotide random UMIs. TCRdb recomputed calls from the 5' RACE reads with MiXCR, one row per CDR3 protein. The top ten hold about 9.6% of the sample, which has more than 70,000 distinct CDR3 sequences, about 10% seen once.

The receptor was derived from a man younger than 45 in good health. What was sequenced was PBMCs. The V gene is TRBV28, the J gene TRBJ2-1; 9 bases are shared with TRBD1. CDR3 DNA: TGTGCCAGCAGTTTATCCATCCGGACAGGGGACTACAATGAGCAGTTCTTC. It yields the protein CASSLSIRTGDYNEQFF.